This T cell receptor beta chain is from a study of blood T cell repertoires in COVID-19. The V and J ends lost 4 bases and 3 bases respectively, with 10 bases between them. Germline V gene data show CDR1 as SGDLS and CDR2 as YYNGEE. The CDR3 is 14 amino acids. Measured with immunoSEQ multiplex PCR; TCRdb has only the in-frame clones, and not every one. The sample holds about 89,000 clones, more than 70% seen once. The receptor was isolated from a woman of 80 years or more with acute or convalescent COVID-19. The chain combines TRBV9 with TRBJ2-2, with D tentatively TRBD2 (5 bases). Material for sequencing was peripheral blood. The CDR3 loop reads CASSPWGDTGELFF. For the CDR3, the DNA is TGTGCCAGCAGCCCGTGGGGAGACACCGGGGAGCTGTTTTTT.